The 30 T cell receptor beta chains reported below all come from one sample, sequenced in a study of shared clonotypes between healthy human individuals. Data came from immunoSEQ multiplex PCR; TCRdb stores just in-frame clones and leaves some out. The sample has more than 500,000 clones, approximately 94% seen once. Sequencing was performed on naive CD4+ T cells sorted from blood. Subset given: CD45RA+ positively selected. Every receptor here comes from a woman aged 30 to 39 in good health.

The chain uses TRBV27 and TRBJ1-1; the D is unclear. In germline, CDR1 is MNHEY, CDR2 SMNVEV (reference sequence). V was shortened by 3 bases and J by 2 bases, with 7 bases between the two germline ends. The CDR3 consists of 13 residues. CDR3 loop: CASSFRENTEAFF. For the CDR3, the DNA is TGTGCCAGCAGTTTTAGGGAAAACACTGAAGCTTTCTTT.

The V gene is TRBV5-1, the J gene TRBJ2-2; D perhaps matches TRBD2 (5 bases). CDR3 size: 12 residues. With 2 bases removed from V and 7 bases from J, the gap between germline ends came to 6 bases. In germline, CDR1 is SGHRS, CDR2 YFSETQ. CDR3 protein: CASSFGVGELFF. The CDR3, as DNA: TGCGCCAGCAGCTTCGGGGTCGGGGAGCTGTTTTTT.

The chain links TRBV28 to TRBJ1-2; no clear D. V lost 6 bases and J lost 3, with 14 bases in between. The CDR3 consists of 14 residues. Germline values: CDR1 MDHEN, CDR2 SYDVKM. In DNA form, the CDR3 reads TGTGCCAGCAGCATAGGGATTAATTACTATGGCTACACCTTC. This gives the protein CASSIGINYYGYTF.

With respect to this clone: The sample carries other DNA sequences with the same CDR3. V gene TRBV28 combines with J gene TRBJ2-7; TRBD1 agrees at 8 bases. The V gene's germline CDR1 is MDHEN and CDR2 SYDVKM. J was trimmed by 2 bases and V by 6 bases; bases with no gene match: 6. This CDR3 comprises 14 residues. CDR3: CASSPGQGAYEQYF. The CDR3, as DNA: TGTGCCAGCAGCCCCGGACAGGGTGCCTACGAGCAGTACTTC. The entire variable domain, with the rest obtained from reference TRBV28 and TRBJ2-7, is as follows: DVKVTQSSRYLVKRTGEKVFLECVQDMDHENMFWYRQDPGLGLRLIYFSYDVKMKEKGDIPEGYSVSREKKERFSLILESASTNQTSMYLCASSPGQGAYEQYFGPGTRLTVT.

The chain combines TRBV11-2 with TRBJ2-3; D unresolved. This CDR3 has 12 amino acids. CDR1 is SGHAT and CDR2 is FQNNGV in the germline V gene. Trimming took off 2 bases at V and 3 bases at J, with 3 bases between the two ends. The CDR3 sequence is CASSLSTDTQYF. CDR3 bases: TGTGCCAGCAGCTTATCAACAGATACGCAGTATTTT.

The chain carries TRBV18 and TRBJ1-5, with D possibly TRBD1 on 5 matching bases. This CDR3 has 14 residues. V lost 2 bases to trimming and J lost 4 bases, with 9 bases between them. Germline V gene data show CDR1 as KGHSH and CDR2 as LQKENI. The CDR3 DNA follows: TGTGCCAGCTCACCAACAGGAAGGAATCAGCCCCAGCATTTT. It codes for CASSPTGRNQPQHF.

V and J are TRBV10-3 and TRBJ2-1; TRBD2 is a possible D gene (6 bases). CDR3 length: 14 residues. Germline lookup yields CDR1 ENHRY and CDR2 SYGVKD. V was pared by 4 bases and J by 7 bases, with 14 bases between. The CDR3 is CAISVIAEQNEQFF. The CDR3 bases are TGTGCCATCAGTGTAATAGCGGAGCAGAATGAGCAGTTCTTC.

This clone was detected a few times. The chain employs TRBV4-1 and TRBJ1-2, with no clear D. V shed 4 bases and J shed 3 bases, with 18 bases lying between them. Germline V CDR1 and CDR2: MGHRA, YSYEKL. The CDR3 spans 16 residues. CDR3 bases: TGCGCCAGCAGCCGAGAATCGATAAGCAGCTACTATGGCTACACCTTC. Translating gives CASSRESISSYYGYTF.

The chain links TRBV9 to TRBJ1-1; no reliable D call. This CDR3 has 13 amino acids. CDR1 and CDR2 from the germline V gene are SGDLS and YYNGEE. The germline V and J ends were trimmed by 2 bases and 5 bases, with 10 bases remaining between them. The CDR3 here is CASSVNSQTEAFF. DNA of the CDR3: TGTGCCAGCAGCGTGAACAGCCAAACTGAAGCTTTCTTT. The whole variable domain, filled in from reference TRBV9 and TRBJ1-1, reads DSGVTQTPKHLITATGQRVTLRCSPRSGDLSVYWYQQSLDQGLQFLIQYYNGEERAKGNILERFSAQQFPDLHSELNLSSLELGDSALYFCASSVNSQTEAFFGQGTRLTVV.

This rearrangement joins TRBV28 to TRBJ1-2, with D possibly matching TRBD1 (6 bases). There are 17 residues in the CDR3. Looked up from germline, CDR1 is MDHEN and CDR2 is SYDVKM. The germline V and J ends were trimmed by 4 bases and 0 bases, with 18 bases remaining between them. The CDR3 region has the DNA TGTGCCAGCAGTTCCCTGGGAGGGGGTAAAGCTAACTATGGCTACACCTTC. Translating gives CASSSLGGGKANYGYTF.

A single count supports this clone. This chain uses TRBV6-6 with TRBJ2-1; D remains ambiguous. This CDR3 has 15 residues. V dropped 2 bases and J dropped 10 bases, with 18 bases sitting between them. CDR1 is MNHNY, CDR2 SVGAGI, per germline (reference sequence). CDR3: CASSYPDWPFNEQFF. The CDR3 DNA is TGTGCCAGCAGTTACCCTGATTGGCCCTTTAACGAGCAGTTCTTC.

The chain links TRBV28 to TRBJ1-2, with TRBD1 matching over 7 bases. From germline, CDR1 is MDHEN and CDR2 SYDVKM. J gave up 5 bases and V 8 bases, and 14 bases lay outside the gene matches. CDR3 length equals 15 residues. The DNA for the CDR3 is TGTGCCAGCCGCCTGGGGGGACAGCAATATTATGGCTACACCTTC. It encodes CASRLGGQQYYGYTF.

The chain employs TRBV4-1 and TRBJ1-5; possibly TRBD1 for D (5 bases). With 4 bases removed from V and 3 bases from J, the gap between germline ends came to 10 bases. The germline V gene encodes CDR1 MGHRA and CDR2 YSYEKL. This CDR3 has 14 amino acids. CDR3 DNA sequence: TGCGCCAGCAGCCCCTACAGGTACAATCAGCCCCAGCATTTT. Translated: CASSPYRYNQPQHF.

This chain links TRBV11-2 with TRBJ1-2; 7 positions match TRBD1. CDR3 length: 14 residues. Germline loops: CDR1 SGHAT, CDR2 FQNNGV. J was trimmed by 0 bases and V by 5 bases; bases with no gene match: 3. CDR3 DNA: TGTGCCAGCAGCCCAGGGACAGCTAACTATGGCTACACCTTC. The encoded protein is CASSPGTANYGYTF.

The chain carries TRBV27 and TRBJ2-7; TRBD2 agrees at 10 bases. The CDR3 is made up of 16 amino acids. Germline V gene sequence: CDR1 MNHEY, CDR2 SMNVEV (reference sequence). After removal of 6 bases from V and 7 bases from J, the junction contained 15 bases not matched to a gene. CDR3 nucleotide sequence: TGTGCCAGCAGACTTAACCCTAGCGGGAGACAAGAAGAGCAGTACTTC. This gives the protein CASRLNPSGRQEEQYF.

V usage is TRBV28 and J usage is TRBJ1-5; 8 nucleotides match TRBD1. V shed 8 bases, J shed 4 bases, and the junction held 4 bases outside the gene matches. Germline CDR1 is MDHEN and CDR2 is SYDVKM. This CDR3 is built from 13 residues. The CDR3 loop is CASDRQGNQPQHF. The DNA for the CDR3 is TGTGCCAGCGACCGACAGGGGAATCAGCCCCAGCATTTT. The full variable domain, with the rest looked up from reference TRBV28 and TRBJ1-5, is DVKVTQSSRYLVKRTGEKVFLECVQDMDHENMFWYRQDPGLGLRLIYFSYDVKMKEKGDIPEGYSVSREKKERFSLILESASTNQTSMYLCASDRQGNQPQHFGDGTRLSIL.

J is TRBJ2-7 and V is TRBV28; TRBD2 might be the D (5 bases). Trimming removed 3 bases from V and 2 bases from J, with 23 bases in between. Germline CDR1 is MDHEN and CDR2 is SYDVKM. The CDR3 consists of 18 residues. CDR3 loop: CASSFRQVLLETTYEQYF. The CDR3 nucleotides are TGTGCCAGCAGTTTTAGGCAGGTCCTCCTAGAGACTACCTACGAGCAGTACTTC.

V is TRBV18 and J is TRBJ1-4; 9 bases are shared with TRBD1. Germline trimming cut 3 bases from V and 8 bases from J; bases unmatched to any gene: 7. Germline V CDR1 and CDR2: KGHSH, LQKENI. This CDR3 has 15 residues. CDR3 nucleotide sequence: TGTGCCAGCTCACCTTTGGGGACAGGGCCAGAAAAACTGTTTTTT. The encoded protein is CASSPLGTGPEKLFF.

V usage is TRBV7-6 and J usage is TRBJ2-1; 11 nucleotides agree with TRBD2. V lost 0 bases and J lost 3; bases outside the gene matches: 1. CDR1 is SGHVS and CDR2 is FNYEAQ in the germline V gene. The CDR3 length is 16 residues. In nucleotides, the CDR3 is TGTGCCAGCAGCTTAGCGCTAGCGGGAGGCTACAATGAGCAGTTCTTC. Translation: CASSLALAGGYNEQFF.

V gene TRBV6-5 combines with J gene TRBJ2-7; D not resolved. The CDR3 covers 13 residues. Germline V CDR1 and CDR2: MNHEY, SVGAGI. Trimming stripped 2 bases from V and 0 bases from J, with 5 bases between. CDR3 sequence reads: CASSYRSSYEQYF. CDR3 sequence (DNA): TGTGCCAGCAGTTACAGGAGCTCCTACGAGCAGTACTTC.

The chain is built from TRBV18 and TRBJ1-1; TRBD1 agrees at 8 bases. The germline V gene has CDR1 KGHSH and CDR2 LQKENI. The ends lost 2 bases at V and 8 bases at J; junction bases unmatched: 4. The CDR3 loop spans 13 amino acids. Here the CDR3 DNA reads TGTGCCAGCTCACCAAGGACAGGGAGGGAAGCTTTCTTT. Protein sequence: CASSPRTGREAFF.

The V gene is TRBV6-1, the J gene TRBJ1-1, with D unresolved. The ends were cut back, 1 base at V and 3 bases at J, with 12 bases in the middle. Germline V gene sequence: CDR1 MNHNS, CDR2 SASEGT. The CDR3 covers 15 residues. CDR3 protein: CASSEGGMRYTEAFF. The CDR3 DNA follows: TGTGCCAGCAGTGAAGGGGGTATGCGCTACACTGAAGCTTTCTTT.

V and J are TRBV7-6 and TRBJ2-1; the D gene is possibly TRBD1 (6 bases). V gave up 8 bases and J gave up 4 bases, with 12 bases separating them. Germline CDR1 and CDR2: SGHVS and FNYEAQ. The CDR3 consists of 13 residues. DNA of the CDR3: TGTGCCAGCGCGGTACAGGGATACAATGAGCAGTTCTTC. Translating it yields CASAVQGYNEQFF.

The V gene is TRBV2, the J gene TRBJ2-7; 9 bases fit TRBD2. Trimming at V came to 8 bases and at J to 5 bases, leaving 10 bases not matched to a gene. Germline V lookup: CDR1 SNHLY, CDR2 FYNNEI. The CDR3 extends over 14 amino acids. The CDR3 DNA follows: TGTGCCAGCGACGGGGCTAGCGGGATTAACGAGCAGTACTTC. It translates to CASDGASGINEQYF.

The chain employs TRBV5-1 and TRBJ2-7; TRBD2 matches 11 bases. The CDR3 is made up of 17 amino acids. Germline CDR1 is SGHRS and CDR2 is YFSETQ. V was pared by 5 bases and J by 1 base, with 11 bases of the junction left unmatched. The CDR3 bases are TGCGCCAGCAGATCCGGGACTAGCGGAGTTTTTTCCTACGAGCAGTACTTC. Residues: CASRSGTSGVFSYEQYF.

The V gene is TRBV2, the J gene TRBJ2-5; 9 nucleotides match TRBD1. CDR3 length: 15 amino acids. The J segment lost 5 bases and the V segment lost 2 bases, leaving 6 bases of the junction unmatched. Germline V gene sequence: CDR1 SNHLY, CDR2 FYNNEI. The CDR3 nucleotides are TGTGCCAGCAGTGAAAGGACAGGGGAGGGGGAGACCCAGTACTTC. Protein: CASSERTGEGETQYF.

This clone was observed a single time. This chain joins TRBV10-1 and TRBJ2-3; no reliable D call. V lost 2 bases and J lost 6, with 9 bases in between. This CDR3 contains 13 residues. Germline V gives CDR1 WNHNN, CDR2 SYGVQD (reference sequence). This chain's CDR3 is CASSEILADTQYF. CDR3 coding DNA: TGCGCCAGCAGTGAGATTCTGGCTGATACGCAGTATTTT.

The chain is built from TRBV7-6 and TRBJ1-2; no reliable D call. The CDR3 length is 13 residues. The germline V and J ends were trimmed by 1 base and 3 bases, with 6 bases remaining between them. CDR1 is SGHVS and CDR2 is FNYEAQ in the germline V gene. The DNA of the CDR3 is TGTGCCAGCAGCTTAGGTGGAGACTATGGCTACACCTTC. Translated, it gives CASSLGGDYGYTF.

The V and J genes are TRBV6-6 and TRBJ2-3, with 7 bases identical to TRBD2. CDR1 MNHNY and CDR2 SVGAGI come from the germline V gene (reference sequence). This CDR3 spans 16 amino acids. Trimming removed 5 bases from V and 1 base from J; junction bases left unmatched: 9. The CDR3, as DNA: TGTGCCAGCAGTCACGCCGGGAGCGGGGGCACAGATACGCAGTATTTT. It specifies CASSHAGSGGTDTQYF.

This chain connects TRBV7-2 to TRBJ1-1, with D uncertain. Trimming cost V 5 bases and J 0 bases, with 7 bases left between them. Looked up from germline, CDR1 is SGHTA and CDR2 is FQGNSA. The CDR3 totals 13 residues. CDR3 loop: CASSPHMNTEAFF. The DNA of the CDR3 is TGTGCCAGCAGCCCTCACATGAACACTGAAGCTTTCTTT.